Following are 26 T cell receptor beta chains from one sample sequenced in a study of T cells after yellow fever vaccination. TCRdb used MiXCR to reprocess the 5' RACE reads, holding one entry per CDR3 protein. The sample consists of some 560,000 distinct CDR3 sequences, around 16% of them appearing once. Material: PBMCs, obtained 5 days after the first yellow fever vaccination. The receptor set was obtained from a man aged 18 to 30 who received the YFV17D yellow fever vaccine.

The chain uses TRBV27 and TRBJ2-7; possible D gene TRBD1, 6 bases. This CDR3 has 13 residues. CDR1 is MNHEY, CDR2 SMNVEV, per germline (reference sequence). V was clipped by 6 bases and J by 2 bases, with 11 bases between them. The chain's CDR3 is CASSYGQPYEQYF. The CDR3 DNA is TGTGCCAGCAGCTACGGACAGCCCTACGAGCAGTACTTC.

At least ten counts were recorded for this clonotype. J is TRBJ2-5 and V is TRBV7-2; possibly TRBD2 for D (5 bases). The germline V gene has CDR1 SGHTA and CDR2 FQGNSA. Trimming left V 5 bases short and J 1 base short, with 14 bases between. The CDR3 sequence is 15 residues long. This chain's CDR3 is CASSQFRGSQETQYF. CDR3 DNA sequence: TGTGCCAGCAGCCAGTTTCGGGGAAGCCAAGAGACCCAGTACTTC.

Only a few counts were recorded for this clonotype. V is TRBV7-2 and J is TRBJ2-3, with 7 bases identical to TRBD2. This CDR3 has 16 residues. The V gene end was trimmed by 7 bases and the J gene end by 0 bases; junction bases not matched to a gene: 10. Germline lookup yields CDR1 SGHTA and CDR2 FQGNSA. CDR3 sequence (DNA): TGTGCCAGCACCCGGAAGCGGGGCGTCAGCACAGATACGCAGTATTTT. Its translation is CASTRKRGVSTDTQYF.

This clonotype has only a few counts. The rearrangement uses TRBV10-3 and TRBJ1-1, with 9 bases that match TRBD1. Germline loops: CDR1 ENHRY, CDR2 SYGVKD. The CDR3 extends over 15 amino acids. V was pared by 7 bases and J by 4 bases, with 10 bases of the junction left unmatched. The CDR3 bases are TGTGCCATCACTGGACAGGGGCCTGGGGTCACTGAAGCTTTCTTT. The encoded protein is CAITGQGPGVTEAFF.

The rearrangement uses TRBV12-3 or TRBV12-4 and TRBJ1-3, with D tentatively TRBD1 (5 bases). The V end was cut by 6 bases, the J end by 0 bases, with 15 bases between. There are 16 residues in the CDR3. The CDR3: CASSRDLDSSGNTIYF. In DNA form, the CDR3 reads TGTGCCAGCAGCCGCGACCTCGACAGCTCTGGAAACACCATATATTTT.

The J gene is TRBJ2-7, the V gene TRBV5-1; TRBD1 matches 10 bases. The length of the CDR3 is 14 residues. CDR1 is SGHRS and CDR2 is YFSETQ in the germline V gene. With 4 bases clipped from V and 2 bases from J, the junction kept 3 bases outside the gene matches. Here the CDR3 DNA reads TGCGCCAGCAGCCCGGACAGGGGGACCTACGAGCAGTACGTC. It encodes CASSPDRGTYEQYV.

The CDR3 nucleotides are TGTGCCAGCAGCCAAGAGGGACTAGCGGGGATAGAGACCCAGTACTTC. This encodes CASSQEGLAGIETQYF. The chain is built from TRBV4-2 and TRBJ2-5; 13 nucleotides match TRBD2. CDR1 and CDR2 (germline): LGHNA, YNFKEQ. This CDR3 spans 16 amino acids. V gave up 0 bases and J gave up 4 bases; unmatched junction bases: 2.

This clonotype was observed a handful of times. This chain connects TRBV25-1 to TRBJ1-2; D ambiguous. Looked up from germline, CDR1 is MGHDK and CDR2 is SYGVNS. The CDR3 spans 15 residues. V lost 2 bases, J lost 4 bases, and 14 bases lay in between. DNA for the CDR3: TGTGCCAGCAGTGAACGCGGCGGGTGGGCCTATGGCTACACCTTC. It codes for CASSERGGWAYGYTF.

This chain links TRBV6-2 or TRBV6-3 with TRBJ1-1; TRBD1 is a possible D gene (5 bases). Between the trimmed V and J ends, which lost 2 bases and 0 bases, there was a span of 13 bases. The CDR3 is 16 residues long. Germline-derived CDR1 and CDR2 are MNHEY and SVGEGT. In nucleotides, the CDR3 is TGTGCCAGCAGTTACACCGGGGCTCCTTTGAACACTGAAGCTTTCTTT. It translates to CASSYTGAPLNTEAFF.

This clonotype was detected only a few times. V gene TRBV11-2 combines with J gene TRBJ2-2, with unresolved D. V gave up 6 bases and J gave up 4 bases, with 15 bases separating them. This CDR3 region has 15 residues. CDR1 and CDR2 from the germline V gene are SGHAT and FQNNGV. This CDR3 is CASRPRTVSTGELFF. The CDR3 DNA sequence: TGTGCCAGCAGACCCCGGACCGTTTCCACCGGGGAGCTGTTTTTT.

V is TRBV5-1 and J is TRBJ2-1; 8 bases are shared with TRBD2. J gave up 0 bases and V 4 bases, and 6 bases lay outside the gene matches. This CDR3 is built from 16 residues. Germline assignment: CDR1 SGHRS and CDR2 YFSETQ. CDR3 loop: CASSRTSGASYNEQFF. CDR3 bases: TGCGCCAGCAGCCGAACTAGCGGAGCCTCCTACAATGAGCAGTTCTTC.

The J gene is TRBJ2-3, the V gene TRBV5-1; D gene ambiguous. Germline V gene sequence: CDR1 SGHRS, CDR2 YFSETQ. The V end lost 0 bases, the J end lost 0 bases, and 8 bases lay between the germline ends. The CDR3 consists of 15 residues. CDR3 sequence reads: CASSLEGVSTDTQYF. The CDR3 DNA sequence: TGCGCCAGCAGCTTGGAAGGTGTCAGCACAGATACGCAGTATTTT. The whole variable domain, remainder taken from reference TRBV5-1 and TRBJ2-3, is KAGVTQTPRYLIKTRGQQVTLSCSPISGHRSVSWYQQTPGQGLQFLFEYFSETQRNKGNFPGRFSGRQFSNSRSEMNVSTLELGDSALYLCASSLEGVSTDTQYFGPGTRLTVL.

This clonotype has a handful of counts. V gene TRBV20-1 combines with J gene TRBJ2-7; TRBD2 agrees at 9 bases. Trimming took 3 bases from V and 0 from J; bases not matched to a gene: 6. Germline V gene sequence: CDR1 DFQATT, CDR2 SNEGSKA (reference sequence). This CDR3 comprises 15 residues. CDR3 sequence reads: CSASKVSGGSYEQYF. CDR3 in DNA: TGCAGTGCTAGCAAAGTTAGCGGGGGCTCCTACGAGCAGTACTTC.

CDR3 sequence: CASSLSLETQYF. In DNA form, the CDR3 reads TGTGCCAGCAGCCTCTCTCTGGAGACCCAGTACTTC. The J gene is TRBJ2-5, the V gene TRBV3-1; D uncertain. The V end was cut by 4 bases, the J end by 5 bases, with 8 bases between. This CDR3 comprises 12 residues. CDR1 LGHDT and CDR2 YNNKEL come from the germline V gene (reference sequence).

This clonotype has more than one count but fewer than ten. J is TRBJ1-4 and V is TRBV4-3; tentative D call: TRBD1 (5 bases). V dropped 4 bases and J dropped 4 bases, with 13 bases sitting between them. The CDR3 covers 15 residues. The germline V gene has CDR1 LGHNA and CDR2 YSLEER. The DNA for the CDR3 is TGCGCCAGCAGCCCGGGACCTCTTGATAATGAAAAACTGTTTTTT. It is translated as CASSPGPLDNEKLFF.

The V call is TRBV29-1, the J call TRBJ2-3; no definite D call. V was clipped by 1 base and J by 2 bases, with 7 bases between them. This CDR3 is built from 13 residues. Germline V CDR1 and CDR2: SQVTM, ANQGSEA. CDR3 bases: TGCAGCGTTGAAGGGACCAACACAGATACGCAGTATTTT. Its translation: CSVEGTNTDTQYF.

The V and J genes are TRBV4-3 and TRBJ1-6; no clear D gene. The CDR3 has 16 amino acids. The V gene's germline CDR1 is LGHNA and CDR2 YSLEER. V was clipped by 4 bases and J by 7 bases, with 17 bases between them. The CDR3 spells CASSLSWTGTNSPLHF. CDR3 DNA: TGCGCCAGCAGCCTATCATGGACCGGTACGAATTCACCCCTCCACTTT.

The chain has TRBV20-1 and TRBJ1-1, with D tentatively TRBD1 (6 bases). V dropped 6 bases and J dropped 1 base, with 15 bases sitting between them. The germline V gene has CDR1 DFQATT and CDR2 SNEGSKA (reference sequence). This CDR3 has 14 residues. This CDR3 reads CSASSGHTNTEAFF. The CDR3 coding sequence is TGCAGTGCGTCGTCGGGACACACGAACACTGAAGCTTTCTTT.

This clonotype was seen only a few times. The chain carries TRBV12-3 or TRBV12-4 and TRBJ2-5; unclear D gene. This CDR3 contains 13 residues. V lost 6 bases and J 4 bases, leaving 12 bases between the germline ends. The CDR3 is CASRLLAGETQYF. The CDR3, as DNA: TGTGCCAGCAGACTTTTGGCTGGAGAGACCCAGTACTTC.

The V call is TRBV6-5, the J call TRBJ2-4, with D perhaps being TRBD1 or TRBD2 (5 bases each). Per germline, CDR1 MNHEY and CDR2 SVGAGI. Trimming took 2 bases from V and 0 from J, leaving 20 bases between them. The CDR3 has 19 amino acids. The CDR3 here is CASSYVGTRESLAKNIQYF. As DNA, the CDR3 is TGTGCCAGCAGTTACGTTGGGACCAGAGAGTCTCTAGCCAAAAACATTCAGTACTTC.

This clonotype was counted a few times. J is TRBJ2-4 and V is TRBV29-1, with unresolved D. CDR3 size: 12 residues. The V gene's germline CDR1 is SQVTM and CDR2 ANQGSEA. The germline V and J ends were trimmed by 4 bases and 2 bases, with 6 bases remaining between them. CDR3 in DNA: TGCAGCGTTGGAAGAACCAAAAACATTCAGTACTTC. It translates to CSVGRTKNIQYF.

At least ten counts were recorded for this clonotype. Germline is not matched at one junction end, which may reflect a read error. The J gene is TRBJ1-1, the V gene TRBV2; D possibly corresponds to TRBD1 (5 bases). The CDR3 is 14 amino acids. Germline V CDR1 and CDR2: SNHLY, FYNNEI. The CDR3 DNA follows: TGTGCCAGCCGTGAGGACGGACACAGCACTGAAGCTTTCTTT. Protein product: CASREDGHSTEAFF.

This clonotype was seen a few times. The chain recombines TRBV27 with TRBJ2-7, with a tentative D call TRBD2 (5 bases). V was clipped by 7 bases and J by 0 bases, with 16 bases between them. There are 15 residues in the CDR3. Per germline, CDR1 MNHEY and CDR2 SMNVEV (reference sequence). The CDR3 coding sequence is TGTGCCAGCAACCGAGGAGGCCCTAGCTCCTACGAGCAGTACGTC. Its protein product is CASNRGGPSSYEQYV.

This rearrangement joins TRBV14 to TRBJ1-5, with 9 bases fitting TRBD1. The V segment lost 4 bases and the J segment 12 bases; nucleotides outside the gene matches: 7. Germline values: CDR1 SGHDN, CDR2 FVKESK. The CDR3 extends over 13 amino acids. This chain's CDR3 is CASSPGTGNNQHF. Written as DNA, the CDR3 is TGTGCCAGCAGCCCCGGGACAGGGAACAACCAGCATTTT. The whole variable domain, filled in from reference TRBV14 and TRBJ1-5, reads EAGVTQFPSHSVIEKGQTVTLRCDPISGHDNLYWYRRVMGKEIKFLLHFVKESKQDESGMPNNRFLAERTGGTYSTLKVQPAELEDSGVYFCASSPGTGNNQHFGDGTRLSIL.

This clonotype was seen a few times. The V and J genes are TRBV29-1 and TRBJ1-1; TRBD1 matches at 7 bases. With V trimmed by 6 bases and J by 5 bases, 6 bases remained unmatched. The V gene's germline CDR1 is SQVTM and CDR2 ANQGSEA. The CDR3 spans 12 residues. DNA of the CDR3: TGCAGCGTAAACAGGGGTGGGACTGAAGCTTTCTTT. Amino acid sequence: CSVNRGGTEAFF. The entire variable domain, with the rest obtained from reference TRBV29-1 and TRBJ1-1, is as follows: SAVISQKPSRDICQRGTSLTIQCQVDSQVTMMFWYRQQPGQSLTLIATANQGSEATYESGFVIDKFPISRPNLTFSTLTVSNMSPEDSSIYLCSVNRGGTEAFFGQGTRLTVV.

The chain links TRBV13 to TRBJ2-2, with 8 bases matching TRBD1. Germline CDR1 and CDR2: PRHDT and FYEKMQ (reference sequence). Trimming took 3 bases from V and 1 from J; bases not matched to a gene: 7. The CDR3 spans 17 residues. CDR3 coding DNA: TGTGCCAGCAGCTTCAACCTAGGGACAGGGAACACCGGGGAGCTGTTTTTT. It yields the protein CASSFNLGTGNTGELFF. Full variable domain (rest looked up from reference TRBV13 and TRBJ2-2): AAGVIQSPRHLIKEKRETATLKCYPIPRHDTVYWYQQGPGQDPQFLISFYEKMQSDKGSIPDRFSAQQFSDYHSELNMSSLELGDSALYFCASSFNLGTGNTGELFFGEGSRLTVL.